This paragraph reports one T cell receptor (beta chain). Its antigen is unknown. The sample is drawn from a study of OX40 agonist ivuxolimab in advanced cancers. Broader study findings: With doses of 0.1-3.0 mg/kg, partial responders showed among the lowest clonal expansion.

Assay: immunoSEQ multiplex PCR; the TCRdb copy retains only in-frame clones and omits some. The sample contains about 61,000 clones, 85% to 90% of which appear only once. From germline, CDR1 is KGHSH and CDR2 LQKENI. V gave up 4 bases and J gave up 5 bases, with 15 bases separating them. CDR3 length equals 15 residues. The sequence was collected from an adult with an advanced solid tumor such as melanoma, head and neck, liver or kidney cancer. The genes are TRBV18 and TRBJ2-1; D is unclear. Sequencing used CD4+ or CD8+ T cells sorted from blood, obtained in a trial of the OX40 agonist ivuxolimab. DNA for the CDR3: TGTGCCAGCTCACTCCGACCTCCTGGGGACAATGAGCAGTTCTTC. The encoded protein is CASSLRPPGDNEQFF.